Here is one T cell receptor (beta chain) with its context. Individuals drawn from 20 to 30 US areas were about 18 to 95 years old. The table came from immunoSEQ multiplex PCR; TCRdb's copy has only in-frame clones and leaves some out. The sample includes 230,000 or so clones, 84% of them seen just once. The CDR3 loop spans 14 amino acids. The V end lost 5 bases, the J end lost 3 bases, and 14 bases lay between the germline ends. Germline-derived CDR1 and CDR2 are LNHDA and SQIVND (reference sequence). The data stem from a study of blood T cell repertoires in COVID-19. Study-wide context: Sites in the United States, Italy and Spain provided acute and convalescent COVID-19 samples.

The receptor was isolated from a man in his fifties who had recovered from COVID-19. The chain recombines TRBV19 with TRBJ2-7, with a tentative D call TRBD2 (6 bases). The specimen was PBMCs or T cells enriched from blood (not recorded which). CDR3: CASSFLGLDYEQYF. CDR3 DNA sequence: TGTGCCAGTAGTTTCTTGGGACTGGACTACGAGCAGTACTTC.